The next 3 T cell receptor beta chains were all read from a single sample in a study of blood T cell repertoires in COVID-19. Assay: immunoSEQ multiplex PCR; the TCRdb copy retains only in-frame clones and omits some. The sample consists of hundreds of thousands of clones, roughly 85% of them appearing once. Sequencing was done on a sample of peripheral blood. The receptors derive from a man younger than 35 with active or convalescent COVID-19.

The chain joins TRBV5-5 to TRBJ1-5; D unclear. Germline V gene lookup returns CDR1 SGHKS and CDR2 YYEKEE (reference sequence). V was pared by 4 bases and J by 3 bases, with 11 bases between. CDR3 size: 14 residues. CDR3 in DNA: TGTGCCAGCAGCCCTGACACGATCAATCAGCCCCAGCATTTT. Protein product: CASSPDTINQPQHF.

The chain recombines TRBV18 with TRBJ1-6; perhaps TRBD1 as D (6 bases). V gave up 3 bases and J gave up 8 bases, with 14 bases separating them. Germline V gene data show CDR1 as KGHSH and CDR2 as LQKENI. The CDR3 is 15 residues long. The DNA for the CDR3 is TGTGCCAGCTCACCGTACAGGGCCTGGGATTCACCCCTCCACTTT. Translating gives CASSPYRAWDSPLHF.

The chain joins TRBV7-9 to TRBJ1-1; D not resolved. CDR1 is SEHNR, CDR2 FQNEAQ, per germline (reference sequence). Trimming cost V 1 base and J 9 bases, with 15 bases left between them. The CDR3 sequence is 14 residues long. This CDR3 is CASSLEEGRHKAFF. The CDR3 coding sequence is TGTGCCAGCAGCTTAGAGGAGGGTCGGCACAAAGCTTTCTTT.